This is a list of T cell receptor beta chains from one sample in a study of CD8+CD57+ T cells in acquired aplastic anemia. TCRdb re-called the reads with MiXCR, one entry per CDR3 protein. The repertoire includes roughly 250,000 distinct CDR3 sequences, 40% to 50% of them detected once, and 6.5% to 10% sits in the top ten. Sequenced material: sorted CD4+, CD8+, or CD8+CD57+ T cells (not recorded which) from PBMCs. The receptors stem from a human donor with aplastic anemia. Both conserved end residues are part of each CDR3. D genes are given only for firm matches. Size is stated for part of the rows, as once, few or many counts, or as a class when the clone is expanded.

cdr3_nt | cdr3_aa | clone_size | j_call | d_call | v_call
TGTGCCAGCAGTTACGGGACAGTACCTAATTCACCCCTCCACTTT | CASSYGTVPNSPLHF | . | TRBJ1-6 | TRBD1 | TRBV10-3
TGTGCCATCAGTGAGTCGTGGCTAGCGGGAGAGGGGGGCACAGATACGCAGTATTTT | CAISESWLAGEGGTDTQYF | many | TRBJ2-3 | TRBD2 | TRBV10-3
TGTGCCAGTAGTTCGATAGCGGGGACCTACAATGAGCAGTTCTTC | CASSSIAGTYNEQFF | many | TRBJ2-1 | TRBD2 | TRBV19
TGTGCCAGCAGTGAAGCGCTCTGGGCAGGACCGCAAGAGACCCAGTACTTC | CASSEALWAGPQETQYF | many | TRBJ2-5 | . | TRBV6-1
TGTGCCAGCAGGGGGACAGGGGGCGACGGGACCCAGTACTTC | CASRGTGGDGTQYF | few | TRBJ2-5 | TRBD1 | TRBV12-3/TRBV12-4
TGCGCCAGCAGCTTACGGACAGGGGTCCCCTACGAGCAGTACTTC | CASSLRTGVPYEQYF | . | TRBJ2-7 | TRBD1 | TRBV5-1
TGTGCCAGTAGTATGAACGACAGGAATGAGCAGTTCTTC | CASSMNDRNEQFF | . | TRBJ2-1 | . | TRBV19
TGCAGTGCCTGGATTGGGGCCGTTGAAAGATTCACAGATACGCAGTATTTT | CSAWIGAVERFTDTQYF | many | TRBJ2-3 | . | TRBV20-1
TGTGCCAGCAGCTCACCAGTGAACACTGAAGCTTTCTTT | CASSSPVNTEAFF | many | TRBJ1-1 | . | TRBV9
TGCGCCAGCAGCTTGAATTCCCCCCGTAACGGCGAGCAGTACTTC | CASSLNSPRNGEQYF | . | TRBJ2-7 | . | TRBV5-1
TGTGCCTGGAGCCTTGCCCCCGGACTAGCGGGGGTATGGGGAGAGACCCAGTACTTC | CAWSLAPGLAGVWGETQYF | . | TRBJ2-5 | TRBD2 | TRBV30
TGTGCCAGCAGTTCCCCCAATGGTAGGGTGAGAATCTATGGCTACACCTTC | CASSSPNGRVRIYGYTF | . | TRBJ1-2 | . | TRBV6-4
TGTGCCAGCAGCCTTAAGGGGGGTTCACCCCTCCACTTT | CASSLKGGSPLHF | . | TRBJ1-6 | . | TRBV9
TGTGCCAGCATGCTAGCGGGAGTAGATGAGCAGTTCTTC | CASMLAGVDEQFF | . | TRBJ2-1 | TRBD2 | TRBV2
TGTGCCCTTGCCAGCGGGAGGACCTTGAATGAGCAGTTCTTC | CALASGRTLNEQFF | few | TRBJ2-1 | TRBD2 | TRBV30
TGCAGTGCTAGAGACCCCTCGACTAGCGGGAGGGAGAGGTACAATGAGCAGTTCTTC | CSARDPSTSGRERYNEQFF | few | TRBJ2-1 | TRBD2 | TRBV20-1
TGTGCCAGCAGCGTTTCTCGCCGGGACAGGGGTGACGAGCAGTACTTC | CASSVSRRDRGDEQYF | many | TRBJ2-7 | TRBD1 | TRBV9
TGCAGTGCTAGAGATGCAGGGAGCTGGTCCTACGAGCAGTACTTC | CSARDAGSWSYEQYF | many | TRBJ2-7 | . | TRBV20-1
TGCAGCGTTGACGGCCTAGACAGAAAACCCTACGAGCAGTACTTC | CSVDGLDRKPYEQYF | many | TRBJ2-7 | . | TRBV29-1
TGCAGTGCTAGACAGGGGGGAATGAACACTGTAGCTTTCTTT | CSARQGGMNTVAFF | many | TRBJ1-1 | TRBD1 | TRBV20-1
TGTGCCAGCAGCCCCATGGGCCGCCTGACTGAAGCTTTCTTT | CASSPMGRLTEAFF | . | TRBJ1-1 | . | TRBV7-9
TGTGCCAGTAGCGTCCCGCCGGGGTATGGCTACACCTTC | CASSVPPGYGYTF | . | TRBJ1-2 | . | TRBV19
TGTGCCATCAGTGTTGGGGGTTTCACTGAAGCTTTCTTT | CAISVGGFTEAFF | . | TRBJ1-1 | . | TRBV10-3
TGTGCCAGCACCCCGGGACAGGGGGCTTTAGAGCAGTACTTC | CASTPGQGALEQYF | many | TRBJ2-7 | TRBD1 | TRBV2
TGTGCCAGCAGACCCACAGATCAGCCCCAGCATTTT | CASRPTDQPQHF | many | TRBJ1-5 | . | TRBV6-5
TGCGCCAGCAGCCCCGGGACAGTCTATAATTCACCCCTCCACTTT | CASSPGTVYNSPLHF | . | TRBJ1-6 | TRBD1 | TRBV5-1
TGTGCCAGCAGTGACTCGAGTCCCCAAGGCACTGAAGCTTTCTTT | CASSDSSPQGTEAFF | . | TRBJ1-1 | . | TRBV19
TGTGCCAGCAGCTTAGTGCTCGGCCGGAACTATGGCTACACCTTC | CASSLVLGRNYGYTF | . | TRBJ1-2 | . | TRBV7-2
TGTGCCAGCAGCTTGGCGGGGGACTCCAGGCAGCCCCAGCATTTT | CASSLAGDSRQPQHF | many | TRBJ1-5 | . | TRBV5-8
TGTGCCAGCAGCCGCGGGACTAGCGAGGAAGTGGCGCAGTTCTTC | CASSRGTSEEVAQFF | few | TRBJ2-1 | TRBD2 | TRBV28
TGTGCCAGCAGTCCGGGGCGTGGCTACACCTTC | CASSPGRGYTF | . | TRBJ1-2 | . | TRBV12-3/TRBV12-4
TGCAGTGAAGGTGCCACCGGCAGCAATCAGCCCCAGCATTTT | CSEGATGSNQPQHF | . | TRBJ1-5 | . | TRBV29-1
TGTGCCAGCAGCTCGGACAGGGGGTATTACAATGAGCAGTTCTTC | CASSSDRGYYNEQFF | many | TRBJ2-1 | TRBD1 | TRBV7-9
TGTGCCATCAGCTGGACTAGCGGGACAGATGGCTACACCTTC | CAISWTSGTDGYTF | . | TRBJ1-2 | TRBD1 | TRBV10-3
TGTGCCAGCAGCCCAGTTGGGGGACCCTGGGCACTACGAGCATGGTACTTC | CASSPVGGPWALRAWYF | once | TRBJ2-7 | . | TRBV11-2
TGTGCCAGCAGCTTAGATCCAGGGTTCGACGAGCAGTACTTC | CASSLDPGFDEQYF | many | TRBJ2-7 | . | TRBV7-2
TGTGCCAGCAGTGGACAGGGCTTCCACGAGCAGTACTTC | CASSGQGFHEQYF | many | TRBJ2-7 | TRBD1 | TRBV6-5
TGCAGTGCTAGAAATCCAGGGACCAACTATGGCTACACCTTC | CSARNPGTNYGYTF | many | TRBJ1-2 | . | TRBV20-1
TGTGCCACCGCGGACTATAATTCACCCCTCCACTTT | CATADYNSPLHF | . | TRBJ1-6 | . | TRBV19
TGCAGTGCTAGAGATCTAACGGGGCGCGAGTACGAGCAGTACTTC | CSARDLTGREYEQYF | many | TRBJ2-7 | . | TRBV20-1
TGTGCCAGCCGGCTGACAGGACTCTCCTACGAGCAGTACTTC | CASRLTGLSYEQYF | . | TRBJ2-7 | . | TRBV2
TGTGCCAGCAGCTATTTAGAGAATCAAGAGACCCAGTACTTC | CASSYLENQETQYF | . | TRBJ2-5 | . | TRBV7-3
TGTGCCAGCAGCTTAGTGGGGGGGGGGGACACTGAAGCTTTCTTT | CASSLVGGGDTEAFF | many | TRBJ1-1 | . | TRBV7-2
TGTGCCATCAGTGACCCGTGGACAGGGGAGGCTGAAGCTTTCTTT | CAISDPWTGEAEAFF | . | TRBJ1-1 | TRBD1 | TRBV10-3
TGTGCCAGCAGTGATAACGGGAGCAATCAGCCCCAGCATTTT | CASSDNGSNQPQHF | many | TRBJ1-5 | . | TRBV25-1
TGTGCCAGCAGTGCGGGGACAGGGGAGTATGAAAAACTGTTTTTT | CASSAGTGEYEKLFF | . | TRBJ1-4 | TRBD1 | TRBV2
TGCAGTGCTCGGGGGGACAGAACCTACGAGCAGTACTTC | CSARGDRTYEQYF | many | TRBJ2-7 | . | TRBV20-1
TGCAGCGTTGCGCGGCAGGGGTTGAGGACTGAAGCTTTCTTT | CSVARQGLRTEAFF | many | TRBJ1-1 | . | TRBV29-1
TGTGCCAGCAGTTACCAAATGAACACTGAAGCTTTCTTT | CASSYQMNTEAFF | . | TRBJ1-1 | . | TRBV10-3